This TCR beta chain is drawn from a study of CD8 T cells in ankylosing spondylitis. Findings of the study overall: For ankylosing spondylitis blood, a TCR beta motif of fewer than 10 highly homologous variants appeared characteristic. In ankylosing spondylitis patients, matched synovial fluid reportedly showed significant enrichment of disease-linked clones.

This clonotype was detected only a few times. Its specificity is not known. The CDR3 runs to 22 residues. Trimming removed 4 bases from V and 2 bases from J; junction bases left unmatched: 21. Per the germline V gene, CDR1 is SGHRS and CDR2 is YFSETQ. The TCR beta libraries were generated through quantitative 5'-RACE incorporating molecular barcodes. Using its own MiXCR run on the 5' RACE reads, TCRdb lists one record per CDR3 protein. The sample has under 250,000 distinct CDR3 sequences, 30% to 40% seen once. What was sequenced was blood, either unsorted or a sorted T cell fraction (not recorded which). The TCR sequence derives from a male donor with ankylosing spondylitis or in good health (not recorded which). V is TRBV5-1 and J is TRBJ2-1; TRBD2 agrees at 13 bases. The CDR3 loop reads CASSNRGTSGVSPLRTYNEQFF. DNA of the CDR3: TGCGCCAGCAGCAACAGAGGGACTAGCGGGGTAAGTCCCCTGAGAACCTACAATGAGCAGTTCTTC.